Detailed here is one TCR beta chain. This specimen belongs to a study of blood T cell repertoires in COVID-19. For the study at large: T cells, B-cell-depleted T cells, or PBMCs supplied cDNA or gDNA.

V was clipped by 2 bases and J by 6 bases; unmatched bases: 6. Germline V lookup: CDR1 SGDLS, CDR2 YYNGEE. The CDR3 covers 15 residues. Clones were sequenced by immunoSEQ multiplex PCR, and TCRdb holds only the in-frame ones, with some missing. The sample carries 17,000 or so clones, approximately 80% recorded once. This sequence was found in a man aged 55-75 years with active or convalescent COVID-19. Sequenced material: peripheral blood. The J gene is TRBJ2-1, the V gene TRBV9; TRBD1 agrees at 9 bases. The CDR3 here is CASSVAGQGSNEQFF. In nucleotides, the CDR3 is TGTGCCAGCAGCGTCGCGGGACAGGGCTCCAATGAGCAGTTCTTC.